These 32 T cell receptor beta chains were sequenced from one sample in a study of cytotoxic CD8 clonotypes in ibrutinib-treated CLL. Here immunoSEQ multiplex PCR was the method, and the copy in TCRdb shows in-frame clones only, minus some. This sample carries over 130,000 clones, 80% of them seen once, and the ten largest clones take around 7.6%. Sequences were derived from PBMCs, sampled after 36 months of ibrutinib treatment. The receptor set was obtained from a human donor with chronic lymphocytic leukemia.

In this sample, this clone turned up a few times. This chain joins TRBV7-9 and TRBJ1-5; D is undetermined. The CDR3 is 14 residues long. Trimming removed 1 base at V and 3 bases at J, with 7 bases between. Germline-derived CDR1 and CDR2 are SEHNR and FQNEAQ (reference sequence). The CDR3 loop reads CASSLVGPNQPQHF. CDR3 nucleotides: TGTGCCAGCAGCTTAGTAGGGCCCAATCAGCCCCAGCATTTT.

This clone appeared once. The CDR3 region is CATSRWGQQPNYGYTF. The CDR3 DNA reads as TGTGCCACCAGCCGTTGGGGGCAACAGCCTAACTATGGCTACACCTTC. The chain is built from TRBV15 and TRBJ1-2, with D maybe TRBD1 (6 bases). V was trimmed by 5 bases and J by 0 bases, leaving 16 bases between them. The CDR3 is made up of 16 amino acids. CDR1 is LNHNV, CDR2 YYDKDF, per germline (reference sequence).

The V gene is TRBV23-1, the J gene TRBJ2-3, with TRBD1 identical over 8 bases. TRBV23-1 is labeled an ORF, and its function is uncertain. The CDR3 has 17 amino acids. With 4 bases clipped from V and 3 bases from J, the junction kept 12 bases outside the gene matches. For the CDR3, the DNA is TGCGCCAGCAGTCTGAACCCCGACAGGGGCCCAACAGATACGCAGTATTTT. This encodes CASSLNPDRGPTDTQYF.

V gene TRBV14 combines with J gene TRBJ1-6; 9 nucleotides line up with TRBD1. The germline V gene has CDR1 SGHDN and CDR2 FVKESK. V lost 1 base, J lost 1 base, and 14 bases stayed unmatched. This CDR3 has 21 amino acids. CDR3 bases: TGTGCCAGCAGCCAAGCGGGAGGAGGACAGGGGATTAGTTCCTATAATTCACCCCTCCACTTT. Translating it yields CASSQAGGGQGISSYNSPLHF.

The V gene is TRBV19, the J gene TRBJ1-1; 7 bases fit TRBD1. CDR3 length: 12 amino acids. CDR1 LNHDA and CDR2 SQIVND come from the germline V gene (reference sequence). Trimming took 10 bases from V and 1 from J; bases not matched to a gene: 3. The DNA of the CDR3 is TGTGCCACTAGACAGGGGAACACTGAAGCTTTCTTT. Translated: CATRQGNTEAFF.

This chain joins TRBV5-1 and TRBJ2-7; 11 nucleotides align to TRBD1. The CDR3 loop spans 14 amino acids. V lost 4 bases and J lost 3; bases outside the gene matches: 3. Germline CDR1 SGHRS, CDR2 YFSETQ. CDR3 in amino acids: CASSRDRGFYEQYF. In DNA, the CDR3 is TGCGCCAGCAGCCGGGACAGGGGGTTCTACGAGCAGTACTTC.

The V call is TRBV11-3, the J call TRBJ2-1; 9 positions agree with TRBD2. V gave up 5 bases and J gave up 0 bases; unmatched junction bases: 5. Germline CDR1 reads SGHNT; CDR2 reads YENEEA. CDR3 length equals 16 residues. The DNA for the CDR3 is TGTGCCAGCAGCGGGTATAGCGGGGGCTCCTACAATGAGCAGTTCTTC. Amino acid sequence: CASSGYSGGSYNEQFF.

The rearrangement links TRBV9 to TRBJ1-1; D unclear. Germline V gene data show CDR1 as SGDLS and CDR2 as YYNGEE. Trimming stripped 0 bases from V and 7 bases from J, with 10 bases between. The CDR3 totals 13 residues. Here the CDR3 DNA reads TGTGCCAGCAGCGTAGTCGGCAGCTTTGAAGCTTTCTTT. This sequence encodes CASSVVGSFEAFF.

The chain recombines TRBV11-2 with TRBJ1-3; D may be TRBD1 (5 bases). Per the germline V gene, CDR1 is SGHAT and CDR2 is FQNNGV. With 4 bases removed from V and 4 bases from J, the gap between germline ends came to 14 bases. The CDR3 is made up of 15 amino acids. The CDR3 protein is CASSSGWGVGNTIYF. CDR3 coding DNA: TGTGCCAGCAGCTCCGGCTGGGGGGTAGGAAACACCATATATTTT.

In this sample, this clone turned up a few times. The junction and the germline gene differ at one end; a read error may be behind it. The V and J genes are TRBV28 and TRBJ1-2, with no clear D. The CDR3 consists of 11 residues. The germline gives CDR1 MDHEN, CDR2 SYDVKM. Here the CDR3 DNA reads TGTGCCGGCAGTACTAACTATGGCTACACCTTC. Its translation: CAGSTNYGYTF.

The rearrangement uses TRBV30 and TRBJ2-1; 10 nucleotides match TRBD2. From germline, CDR1 is GTSNPN and CDR2 SVGIG (reference sequence). V trimming: 0 bases; J trimming: 4 bases; junction bases outside the gene matches: 6. This CDR3 has 16 residues. Written as DNA, the CDR3 is TGTGCCTGGAGTGTACCTAGCGGGAGAAGATACAATGAGCAGTTCTTC. This codes for CAWSVPSGRRYNEQFF.

This sequence joins TRBV7-9 and TRBJ1-1; D might be TRBD1 (5 bases). V was clipped by 4 bases and J by 11 bases, with 17 bases between them. Germline-derived CDR1 and CDR2 are SEHNR and FQNEAQ (reference sequence). The CDR3 is 13 amino acids. CDR3 amino acids: CASSWGGRDTAFF. The CDR3 DNA is TGTGCCAGCAGCTGGGGCGGGAGGGATACGGCTTTCTTT.

This rearrangement joins TRBV23-1 to TRBJ1-1; maybe TRBD1 (6 bases). TRBV23-1 is treated as an ORF (open reading frame) with a function not yet certain. V was clipped by 8 bases and J by 0 bases, with 10 bases between them. CDR3 length: 13 residues. The DNA for the CDR3 is TGCGCCAGCTCACACAGGGTGAACACTGAAGCTTTCTTT. It yields the protein CASSHRVNTEAFF.

The CDR3 nucleotides read TGCGCCAGCAGCCAGGCGGCGGGGGGCGCCACAGATACGCAGTATTTT. Its translation: CASSQAAGGATDTQYF. The rearrangement uses TRBV4-1 and TRBJ2-3; 8 bases fit TRBD2. V was clipped by 3 bases and J by 2 bases; unmatched bases: 7. The CDR3 spans 16 residues. Germline CDR1 reads MGHRA; CDR2 reads YSYEKL.

The V gene is TRBV11-2, the J gene TRBJ2-7; D is undetermined. V lost 1 base and J lost 0, with 4 bases in between. Germline values: CDR1 SGHAT, CDR2 FQNNGV. The CDR3 consists of 13 residues. The DNA for the CDR3 is TGTGCCAGCAGCTTAGTTGGCTCCTACGAGCAGTACTTC. Protein sequence: CASSLVGSYEQYF.

The rearrangement uses TRBV18 and TRBJ2-1; 10 nucleotides match TRBD1. CDR1 and CDR2 (germline): KGHSH, LQKENI. CDR3 length equals 15 residues. V dropped 3 bases and J dropped 4; count of bases not matched to a gene: 3. The CDR3 DNA sequence: TGTGCCAGCTCACCGGGACAGGGGACTTACAATGAGCAGTTCTTC. Amino acids: CASSPGQGTYNEQFF.

The gene calls are TRBV5-1 and TRBJ2-7, with TRBD2 identical over 8 bases. The germline CDR1 and CDR2 sequences are SGHRS and YFSETQ. Trimming took 4 bases from V and 0 from J; bases not matched to a gene: 9. The CDR3 totals 16 residues. CDR3 DNA sequence: TGCGCCAGCAGCCCTCTCGGGAGGGACATCTCCTACGAGCAGTACTTC. Translation: CASSPLGRDISYEQYF.

V and J are TRBV6-5 and TRBJ1-1; D is ambiguous. Trimming shortened V by 0 bases and J by 7 bases, and 15 bases separated the two germline ends. The CDR3 extends over 15 amino acids. The V gene's germline CDR1 is MNHEY and CDR2 SVGAGI. The CDR3 region is CASSYSTVWPFEAFF. DNA of the CDR3: TGTGCCAGCAGTTACTCGACCGTGTGGCCCTTTGAAGCTTTCTTT.

This rearrangement joins TRBV15 to TRBJ1-1; no reliable D call. The CDR3 runs to 14 residues. V was clipped by 0 bases and J by 5 bases, with 10 bases between them. Per germline, CDR1 LNHNV and CDR2 YYDKDF (reference sequence). The CDR3 spells CATSRDKGVTEAFF. The DNA for the CDR3 is TGTGCCACCAGCAGAGACAAGGGTGTTACTGAAGCTTTCTTT.

This chain links TRBV7-9 with TRBJ2-3; D not certain. Per germline, CDR1 SEHNR and CDR2 FQNEAQ (reference sequence). There are 15 residues in the CDR3. The V end was cut by 8 bases, the J end by 0 bases, with 15 bases between. The CDR3 nucleotides read TGTGCCAGCGCGATGATCCACCTAAGCACAGATACGCAGTATTTT. This gives the protein CASAMIHLSTDTQYF.

The chain is built from TRBV7-3 and TRBJ2-1; 7 nucleotides agree with TRBD2. V shed 5 bases, J shed 0 bases, and the junction held 10 bases outside the gene matches. The germline CDR1 and CDR2 sequences are SGHTA and FQGTGA. This CDR3 region has 17 residues. CDR3 protein: CASSGAIGGSSYNEQFF. CDR3 bases: TGTGCCAGCAGCGGGGCTATTGGCGGGAGCTCCTACAATGAGCAGTTCTTC.

The chain employs TRBV7-2 and TRBJ2-5; 7 nucleotides align to TRBD2. CDR1 and CDR2 from the germline V gene are SGHTA and FQGNSA. The V and J ends lost 5 bases and 4 bases, in that order; junction bases with no gene match: 7. The CDR3 consists of 14 residues. For the CDR3, the DNA is TGTGCCAGCAGCCGCAAAGCGGGGCGAGAGACCCAGTACTTC. This codes for CASSRKAGRETQYF.

This chain joins TRBV6-5 and TRBJ2-2; no clear D. CDR1 is MNHEY, CDR2 SVGAGI, per germline. V was pared by 8 bases and J by 4 bases, with 11 bases between. The CDR3 totals 13 residues. The CDR3 sequence is CASARQVTGELFF. As DNA, the CDR3 is TGTGCCAGCGCCAGGCAGGTCACCGGGGAGCTGTTTTTT.

The chain couples TRBV25-1 to TRBJ1-2, with unresolved D. The CDR3 runs 12 residues. V dropped 1 base and J dropped 4 bases, with 4 bases sitting between them. Germline CDR1 reads MGHDK; CDR2 reads SYGVNS. The CDR3 nucleotides read TGTGCCAGCAGTGAATCATCCTATGGCTACACCTTC. This codes for CASSESSYGYTF.

The chain joins TRBV10-1 to TRBJ2-5, with TRBD1 matching 7 bases. The germline V gene has CDR1 WNHNN and CDR2 SYGVQD (reference sequence). CDR3 length: 15 amino acids. V trimming: 2 bases; J trimming: 5 bases; junction bases outside the gene matches: 8. CDR3 residues: CASSERRQGSETQYF. Written as DNA, the CDR3 is TGCGCCAGCAGTGAGCGTCGACAGGGCTCCGAGACCCAGTACTTC.

This chain connects TRBV6-6 to TRBJ2-4; D is unresolved. CDR1 MNHNY and CDR2 SVGAGI come from the germline V gene (reference sequence). V lost 4 bases to trimming and J lost 9 bases, with 16 bases between them. The CDR3 covers 14 residues. CDR3 sequence: CASSSLLRWGIQYF. The CDR3 DNA reads TGTGCCAGCAGTTCCCTCCTAAGGTGGGGCATTCAGTACTTC.

The rearrangement links TRBV5-1 to TRBJ2-5; D is unclear. The V and J ends lost 0 bases and 5 bases respectively, with 17 bases between them. In germline, CDR1 is SGHRS, CDR2 YFSETQ. CDR3 length: 16 amino acids. The CDR3 region is CASSLGPRVFEETQYF. CDR3 nucleotides: TGCGCCAGCAGCTTGGGACCACGGGTTTTTGAGGAGACCCAGTACTTC.

This sequence joins TRBV7-9 and TRBJ1-3; 9 bases match TRBD1. The germline V gene encodes CDR1 SEHNR and CDR2 FQNEAQ (reference sequence). The junction had 9 bases not matched to a gene; V was cut back by 5 bases and J by 1 base. This CDR3 spans 17 amino acids. CDR3 residues: CASSKGTGIVSGNTIYF. The CDR3 DNA reads as TGTGCCAGCAGCAAAGGGACAGGGATTGTTTCTGGAAACACCATATATTTT.

The chain has TRBV2 and TRBJ2-7, with 11 bases aligning to TRBD2. Looked up from germline, CDR1 is SNHLY and CDR2 is FYNNEI. Trimming removed 6 bases from V and 4 bases from J; junction bases left unmatched: 8. The CDR3 sequence is 15 residues long. The CDR3 DNA is TGTGCCAGCAGAACCGGGACTAGCGGTATGTACGAGCAGTACTTC. This sequence encodes CASRTGTSGMYEQYF.

The chain recombines TRBV10-3 with TRBJ1-5, with 9 nucleotides matching TRBD1. The ends lost 9 bases at V and 4 bases at J; junction bases unmatched: 4. This CDR3 comprises 13 residues. CDR1 and CDR2 from the germline V gene are ENHRY and SYGVKD. The CDR3 loop is CAIQTGGNQPQHF. Written as DNA, the CDR3 is TGTGCCATTCAGACAGGGGGGAATCAGCCCCAGCATTTT.

This sequence joins TRBV18 and TRBJ2-7; 8 bases line up with TRBD1. Germline assignment: CDR1 KGHSH and CDR2 LQKENI. The junction had 13 bases not matched to a gene; V was cut back by 6 bases and J by 3 bases. The CDR3 spans 16 residues. The CDR3: CASSMSPDRASYEQYF. For the CDR3, the DNA is TGTGCCAGCTCCATGTCCCCGGACAGGGCGAGCTACGAGCAGTACTTC.

The chain joins TRBV5-8 to TRBJ1-2, with D perhaps matching TRBD1 (6 bases). CDR3 size: 14 residues. Germline V lookup: CDR1 SGHTS, CDR2 YDEGEE. The ends were cut back, 4 bases at V and 6 bases at J, with 16 bases in the middle. The CDR3 is CASSTRDISHGYTF. DNA for the CDR3: TGTGCCAGCAGCACAAGGGACATTTCACATGGCTACACCTTC. Variable domain in full (rest from reference TRBV5-8 and TRBJ1-2): EAGVTQSPTHLIKTRGQQATLRCSPISGHTSVYWYQQALGLGLQFLLWYDEGEERNRGNFPPRFSGRQFPNYSSELNVNALELEDSALYLCASSTRDISHGYTFGSGTRLTVV.